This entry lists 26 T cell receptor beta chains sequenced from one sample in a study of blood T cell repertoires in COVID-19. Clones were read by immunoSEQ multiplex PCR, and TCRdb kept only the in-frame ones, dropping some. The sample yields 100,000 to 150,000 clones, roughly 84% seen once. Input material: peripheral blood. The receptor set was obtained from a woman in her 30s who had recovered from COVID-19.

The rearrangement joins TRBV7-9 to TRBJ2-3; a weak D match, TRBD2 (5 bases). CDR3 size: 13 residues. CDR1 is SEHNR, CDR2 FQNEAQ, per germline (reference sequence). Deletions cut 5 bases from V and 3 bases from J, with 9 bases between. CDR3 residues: CASSISGTDTQYF. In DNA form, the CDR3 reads TGTGCCAGCAGCATATCGGGGACAGATACGCAGTATTTT.

The CDR3 DNA is TGTGCCAGCAGCTCGGGACAGAACACTGAAGCTTTCTTT. It codes for CASSSGQNTEAFF. The J gene is TRBJ1-1, the V gene TRBV7-8; perhaps TRBD1 as D (6 bases). The CDR3 is made up of 13 amino acids. Trimming cost V 4 bases and J 1 base, with 7 bases left between them. The germline CDR1 and CDR2 sequences are SGHVS and FQNEAQ.

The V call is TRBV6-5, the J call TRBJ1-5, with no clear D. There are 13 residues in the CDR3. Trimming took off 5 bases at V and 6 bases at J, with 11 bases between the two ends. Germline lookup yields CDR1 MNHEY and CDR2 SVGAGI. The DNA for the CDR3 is TGTGCCAGCAGTAACGACAAATCTCAGCCCCAGCATTTT. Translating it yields CASSNDKSQPQHF.

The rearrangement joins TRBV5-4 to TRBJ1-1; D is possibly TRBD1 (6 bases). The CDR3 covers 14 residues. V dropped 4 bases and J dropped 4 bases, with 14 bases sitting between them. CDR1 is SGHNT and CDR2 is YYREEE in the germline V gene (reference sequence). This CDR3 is CASSTDRLITEAFF. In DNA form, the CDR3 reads TGTGCCAGCAGCACTGACAGGCTGATCACTGAAGCTTTCTTT. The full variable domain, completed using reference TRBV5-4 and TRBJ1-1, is ETGVTQSPTHLIKTRGQQVTLRCSSQSGHNTVSWYQQALGQGPQFIFQYYREEENGRGNFPPRFSGLQFPNYSSELNVNALELDDSALYLCASSTDRLITEAFFGQGTRLTVV.

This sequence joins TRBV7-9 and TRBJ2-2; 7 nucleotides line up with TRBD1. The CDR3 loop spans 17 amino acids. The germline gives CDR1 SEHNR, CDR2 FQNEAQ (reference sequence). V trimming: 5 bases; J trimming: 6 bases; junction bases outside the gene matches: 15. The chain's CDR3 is CASSPVPTGVPPGELFF. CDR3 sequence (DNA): TGTGCCAGCAGCCCTGTACCTACAGGGGTCCCACCCGGGGAGCTGTTTTTT.

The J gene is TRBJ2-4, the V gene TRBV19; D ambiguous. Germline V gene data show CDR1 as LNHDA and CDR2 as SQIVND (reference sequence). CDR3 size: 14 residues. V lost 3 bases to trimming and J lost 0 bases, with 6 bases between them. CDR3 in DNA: TGTGCCAGTAGTATTCTGTTAGCCAAAAACATTCAGTACTTC. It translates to CASSILLAKNIQYF.

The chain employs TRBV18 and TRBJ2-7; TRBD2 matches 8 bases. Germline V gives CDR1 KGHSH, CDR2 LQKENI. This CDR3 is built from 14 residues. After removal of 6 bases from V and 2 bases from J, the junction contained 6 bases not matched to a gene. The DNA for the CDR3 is TGTGCCAGCTCTCCTTCTAGCGGGCCCTACGAGCAGTACTTC. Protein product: CASSPSSGPYEQYF.

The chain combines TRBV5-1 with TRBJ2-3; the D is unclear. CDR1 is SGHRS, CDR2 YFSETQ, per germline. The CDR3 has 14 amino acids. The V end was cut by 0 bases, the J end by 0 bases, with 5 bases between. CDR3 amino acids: CASSLVASTDTQYF. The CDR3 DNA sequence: TGCGCCAGCAGCTTGGTAGCAAGCACAGATACGCAGTATTTT.

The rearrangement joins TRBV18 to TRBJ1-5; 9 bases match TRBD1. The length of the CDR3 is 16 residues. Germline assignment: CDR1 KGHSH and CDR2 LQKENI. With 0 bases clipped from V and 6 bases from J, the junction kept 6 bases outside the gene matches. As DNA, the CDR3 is TGTGCCAGCTCACCACCGGGACAGGGAGGAAGTCAGCCCCAGCATTTT. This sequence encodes CASSPPGQGGSQPQHF. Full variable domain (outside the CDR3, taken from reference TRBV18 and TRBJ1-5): NAGVMQNPRHLVRRRGQEARLRCSPMKGHSHVYWYRQLPEEGLKFMVYLQKENIIDESGMPKERFSAEFPKEGPSILRIQQVVRGDSAAYFCASSPPGQGGSQPQHFGDGTRLSIL.

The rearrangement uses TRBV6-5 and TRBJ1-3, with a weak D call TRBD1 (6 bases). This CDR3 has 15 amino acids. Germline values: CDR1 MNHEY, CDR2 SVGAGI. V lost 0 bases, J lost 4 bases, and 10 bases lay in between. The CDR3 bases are TGTGCCAGCAGTTACTCGGGGACATCGGGAAACACCATATATTTT. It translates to CASSYSGTSGNTIYF.

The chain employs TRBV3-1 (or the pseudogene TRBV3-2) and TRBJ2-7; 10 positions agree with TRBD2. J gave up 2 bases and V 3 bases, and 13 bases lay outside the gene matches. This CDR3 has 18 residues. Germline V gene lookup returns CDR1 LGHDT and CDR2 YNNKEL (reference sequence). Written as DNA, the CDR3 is TGTGCCAGCAGCCATCAGGCTCGACGGACTAGCGGAGCCTACGAGCAGTACTTC. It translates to CASSHQARRTSGAYEQYF.

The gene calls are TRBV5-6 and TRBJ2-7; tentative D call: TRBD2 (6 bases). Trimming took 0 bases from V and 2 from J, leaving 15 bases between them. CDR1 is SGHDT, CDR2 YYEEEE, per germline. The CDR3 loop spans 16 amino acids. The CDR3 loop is CASSLVRDFMAYEQYF. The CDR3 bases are TGTGCCAGCAGCTTGGTCCGGGACTTTATGGCCTACGAGCAGTACTTC.

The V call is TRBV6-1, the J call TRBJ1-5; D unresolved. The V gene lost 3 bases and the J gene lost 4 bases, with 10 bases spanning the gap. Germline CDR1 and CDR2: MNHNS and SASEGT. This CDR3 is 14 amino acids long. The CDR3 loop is CASSDLGENQPQHF. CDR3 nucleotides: TGTGCCAGCAGTGATTTAGGAGAAAATCAGCCCCAGCATTTT.

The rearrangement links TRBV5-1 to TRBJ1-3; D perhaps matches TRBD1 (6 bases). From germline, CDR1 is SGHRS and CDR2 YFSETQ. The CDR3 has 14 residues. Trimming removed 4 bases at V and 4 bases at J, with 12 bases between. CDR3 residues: CASSAGQPGNTIYF. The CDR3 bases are TGCGCCAGCAGCGCTGGACAGCCCGGAAACACCATATATTTT.

CDR3 loop: CASSESTGGYGYTF. The CDR3 nucleotides read TGCGCCAGCAGTGAGTCGACAGGGGGTTATGGCTACACCTTC. The chain uses TRBV10-2 and TRBJ1-2, with TRBD1 matching 9 bases. In germline, CDR1 is WSHSY, CDR2 SAAADI. V was pared by 0 bases and J by 5 bases, with 1 base of the junction left unmatched. This CDR3 comprises 14 residues.

This chain's CDR3 is CASQPGLQRETQYF. The CDR3 nucleotides are TGTGCCAGCCAACCAGGCCTCCAAAGGGAGACCCAGTACTTC. The chain employs TRBV27 and TRBJ2-5; D is uncertain. This CDR3 has 14 amino acids. V lost 8 bases and J lost 5, with 18 bases in between. CDR1 is MNHEY and CDR2 is SMNVEV in the germline V gene (reference sequence).

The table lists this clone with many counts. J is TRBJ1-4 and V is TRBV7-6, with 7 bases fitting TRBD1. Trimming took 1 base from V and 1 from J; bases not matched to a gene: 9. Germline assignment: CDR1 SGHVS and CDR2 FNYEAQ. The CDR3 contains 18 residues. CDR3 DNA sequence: TGTGCCAGCAGCTTAGGGATCTCGCCAGGGGGAACTAATGAAAAACTGTTTTTT. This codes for CASSLGISPGGTNEKLFF.

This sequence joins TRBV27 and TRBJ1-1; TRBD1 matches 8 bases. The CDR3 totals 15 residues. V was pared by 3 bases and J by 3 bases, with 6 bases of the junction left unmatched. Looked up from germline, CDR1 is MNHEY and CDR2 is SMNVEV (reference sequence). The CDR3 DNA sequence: TGTGCCAGCAGTTTGAGTGGACAGGGTTACACTGAAGCTTTCTTT. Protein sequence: CASSLSGQGYTEAFF.

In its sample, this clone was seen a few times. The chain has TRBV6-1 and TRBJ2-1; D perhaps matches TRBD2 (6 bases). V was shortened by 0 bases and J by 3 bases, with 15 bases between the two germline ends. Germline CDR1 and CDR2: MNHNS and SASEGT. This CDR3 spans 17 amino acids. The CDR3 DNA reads TGTGCCAGCAGTGAAGCGCTTCCCGGGAGCCGCTACAATGAGCAGTTCTTC. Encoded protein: CASSEALPGSRYNEQFF.

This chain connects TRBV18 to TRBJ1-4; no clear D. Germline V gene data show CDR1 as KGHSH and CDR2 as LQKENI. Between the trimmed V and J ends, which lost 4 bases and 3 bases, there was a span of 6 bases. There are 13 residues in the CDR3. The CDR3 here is CASSQESNEKLFF. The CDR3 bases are TGTGCCAGCTCACAGGAGTCTAATGAAAAACTGTTTTTT.

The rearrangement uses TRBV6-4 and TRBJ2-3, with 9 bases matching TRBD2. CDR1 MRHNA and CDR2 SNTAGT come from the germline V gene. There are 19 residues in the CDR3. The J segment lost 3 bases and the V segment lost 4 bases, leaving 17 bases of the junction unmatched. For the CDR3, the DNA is TGTGCCAGCAGTGGATATATGCGGGAGATAGCGGGAGAGACAGATACGCAGTATTTT. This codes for CASSGYMREIAGETDTQYF.

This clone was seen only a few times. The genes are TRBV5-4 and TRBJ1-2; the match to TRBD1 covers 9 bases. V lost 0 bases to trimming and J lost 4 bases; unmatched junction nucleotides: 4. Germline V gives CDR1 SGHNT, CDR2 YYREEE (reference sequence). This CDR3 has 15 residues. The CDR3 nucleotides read TGTGCCAGCAGCTTGGTAACAGGGGGCGGCTATGGCTACACCTTC. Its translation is CASSLVTGGGYGYTF.

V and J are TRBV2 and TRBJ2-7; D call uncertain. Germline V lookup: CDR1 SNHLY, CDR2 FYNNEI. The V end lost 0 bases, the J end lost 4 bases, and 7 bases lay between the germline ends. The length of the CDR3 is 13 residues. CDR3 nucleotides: TGTGCCAGCAGTGAAGCGCGGTCATACGAGCAGTACTTC. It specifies CASSEARSYEQYF. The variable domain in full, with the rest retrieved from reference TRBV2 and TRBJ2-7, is EPEVTQTPSHQVTQMGQEVILRCVPISNHLYFYWYRQILGQKVEFLVSFYNNEISEKSEIFDDQFSVERPDGSNFTLKIRSTKLEDSAMYFCASSEARSYEQYFGPGTRLTVT.

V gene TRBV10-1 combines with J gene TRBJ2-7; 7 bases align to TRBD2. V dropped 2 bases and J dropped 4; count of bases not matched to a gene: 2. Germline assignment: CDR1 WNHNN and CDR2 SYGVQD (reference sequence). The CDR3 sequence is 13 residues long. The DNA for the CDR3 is TGCGCCAGCAGTGAGGGGACTACTTACGAGCAGTACTTC. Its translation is CASSEGTTYEQYF.

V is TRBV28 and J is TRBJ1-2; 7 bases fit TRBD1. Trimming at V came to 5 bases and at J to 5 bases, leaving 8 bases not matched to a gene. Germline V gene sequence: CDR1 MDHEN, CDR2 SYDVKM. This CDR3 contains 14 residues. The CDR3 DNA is TGTGCCAGCAGTCCAAGACAGGGTCGTTATGGCTACACCTTC. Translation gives CASSPRQGRYGYTF.

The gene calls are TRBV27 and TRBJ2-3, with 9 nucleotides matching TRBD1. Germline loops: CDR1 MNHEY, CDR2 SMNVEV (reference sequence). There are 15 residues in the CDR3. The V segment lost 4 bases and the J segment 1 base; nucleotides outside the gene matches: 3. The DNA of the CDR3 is TGTGCCAGCAGTTCCCGGACAGGGGGCACAGATACGCAGTATTTT. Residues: CASSSRTGGTDTQYF.